This record covers a single TCR beta chain. Its antigen is not yet known. Per-base qualities were not stored, and no clone one base away is much larger. These data come from a study of cytomegalovirus exposure and HLA in healthy donors (dated by TCRdb to about 2017). Some background on the complete study: In an earlier analysis of under 750 of the donors, approximately 300 Gb of sequence data and 90 million to 130 million unique TCR beta sequences from roughly 200 million T cells were reported. A later analysis re-examined previously published TCR beta repertoires from more than 550 donors and added high-resolution HLA genotyping to investigate patterns of TCR occurrence. The aim of the study was to test whether cataloging public T cell receptors could identify signatures of past pathogen exposure. Typing coverage differed by locus: A, B, C, DRB1 and DQB1 were typed in roughly 620-630 donors, DQA1 in 500 to 550, DPA1 in some 570, and DPB1 in 450 to 480. Besides the first cohort of around 670 subjects, a separate validation cohort made up of over a hundred different subjects was used. HLA typing included class I and class II loci at four-digit resolution. On average, approximately 250,000 unique TCR beta nucleotide sequences were sequenced per donor among some 430 genotyped donors of the cohort, with about 19% of those sequences being non-productive. Every discovery cohort repertoire had been produced on one sequencing platform. To predict cytomegalovirus infection status, the study combined high-throughput TCR immunosequencing, statistical association of individual TCRs with disease status, and machine learning. The study profiled the T cell repertoires of some 610 subjects by immunosequencing and related them to cytomegalovirus serostatus. Approximately 300 gigabases of sequencing data and 75 million to 85 million unique TCR sequences made up an early release that covered approximately 620 HLA-typed donors. Rather than drawing on any new phenotypic data, the later analysis identified candidate immune exposures from TCR beta sequences and the way those sequences occurred across donors. A later genetic analysis took genome-wide SNP genotypes for about 55% of the roughly 670 donors and used that subset as a discovery cohort. An earlier analysis of 587 of the donors applied high-throughput TCR beta sequencing to assess whether each TCR beta V gene segment acted as functional or pseudogenic. Among the roughly 400 genotyped donors, around 79% belonged to the genetic ancestry cluster associated with self-reported Caucasian donors. About five DR-DQ haplotypes were handled as single units for association and clustering, since linkage in the cohort was strong. Donor age, sex, ethnicity and CMV serostatus were collected together with the repertoire data. Study-wide findings and limitations: Sequencing depth was assumed to be roughly uniform across donors in the presence/absence analyses, though that assumption may not hold. It was suggested by the authors that the approach could potentially be generalized to other disease states and immunological phenotypes. This cohort had only TCR beta chains sequenced, and the lack of alpha or paired-chain data limited which features could be detected. According to a later analysis, parvovirus B19, influenza, CMV and Epstein-Barr virus appeared linked to several top co-occurrence clusters. In vitro tests confirmed that a few of the cytomegalovirus-associated TCR beta chains recognize cytomegalovirus antigens. A further reported finding was that TCR beta sequences accurately predicted the HLA-A and HLA-B alleles for most subjects in the first cohort. Linkage disequilibrium might explain the correlated functional status among segregating V segments, but an unknown experimental factor could not be excluded. The classifier was reported to diagnose cytomegalovirus status with high specificity and sensitivity in both the original and validation cohorts. Broadly in line with IMGT annotations, most TCR beta V segments showed up in productive rearrangements about 87% or about 30% of the time in an earlier analysis of a few hundred of the donors. In a later analysis, the rate of TCR association differed among HLA loci, with DRB1 alleles having the most associated TCRs and HLA-C alleles having the fewest. The study gave a list of 150 to 200 TCR beta chains associated with cytomegalovirus. According to a later analysis, most CMV-associated TCR beta chains appeared to be HLA-restricted, and the HLA associations seemed to be driven largely by CMV exposure. Some IMGT-functional V segments, including TRBV6-2 and TRBV6-3, could not be distinguished by the 87-base-pair reads and were therefore excluded. Because some donors lacked HLA typing at each locus, the association tests relied only on the typed subset. Most TCR sequences were seen in very few donors, while some public TCRs were found in many individuals. Compared with the roughly 670-donor mean, donors in an Asian-associated ancestry cluster had fewer N-insertions in productive TCRs, according to a later genetic analysis. A cluster of highly shared sequence variants was judged likely to be a technical artifact of the sequencing pipeline. In a later analysis, some 18,000 TCR beta sequences were associated with specific HLA alleles at a false discovery rate of 0.05. Because counts were too low, seventeen rarely observed V segments, including chromosome 9 orphons, were excluded from the earlier analysis of some 540 of the donors. Strong co-occurrence of HLA alleles, especially DR and DQ, made assigning TCR associations to individual alleles difficult. A later analysis found that HLA-associated TCR beta chains were more clonally expanded and had lower generation probabilities than equally common non-associated chains. An association between a missense DCLRE1C variant and V-gene and J-gene trimming of TCR beta chains was found in a later genetic analysis and replicated in an independent cohort. CMV serostatus was the only immune exposure information available for the cohort.

The germline V gene (reference sequence) provides CDR1 LNHDA and CDR2 SQIVND. Measured from the cysteine to the phenylalanine, the CDR3 is 15 residues long. Here the CDR3 DNA is all that survives: 45 bases in frame from base 1. V loses 5 bases of germline sequence and J loses 4 bases, and the interval between the two ends is 16 bases. The library was made by the immunoSEQ multiplex PCR assay. For the multiplex PCR, a mixture combining 60 forward primers for TCR Vbeta segments and 13 reverse primers for TCR Jbeta segments was used. The CDR3 region of rearranged TCR beta genes was amplified from genomic DNA with a multiplex PCR assay. The Illumina HiSeq System was used to sequence the amplified TCR beta libraries as 87-base-pair reads. As for the original processing: Across the 600 to 700 repertoires, a later analysis counted around 80 million unique TCR beta chains, 9 million to 14 million of which were shared by at least two donors. Raw reads were error-corrected and collapsed into unique sequences with a nearest-neighbor algorithm that merged closely related sequences to remove PCR and sequencing errors. To assign V, D and J gene segments, CDR3 sequences were aligned to IMGT reference sequences. For a sequence to be retained, a match of at least six nucleotides to both a V gene segment and a J gene segment was required. Rearrangements were classified as productive when the CDR3 lacked stop codons and remained in frame with V and J, and all other rearrangements were classified as non-productive. Following IMGT convention, CDR3 was defined as the stretch from the second conserved V-encoded cysteine up to the conserved J-encoded phenylalanine. The earlier analysis of about 560 of the donors excluded any sequence lacking an unambiguous match to a single V gene segment. In an earlier analysis of approximately 560 of the donors, a V segment was called functional when productive rearrangements were above 56.7%, and segregating when the standard deviation between donors exceeded 5%. A statistical classification framework was built for diagnosing cytomegalovirus status from the catalog of TCR beta chain sequences. V and J gene assignment, in a later analysis, came from comparing TCR nucleotide sequences with IMGT/GENE-DB human TR gene sequences. In a later analysis, CDR3 sequences and most-parsimonious VDJ recombination scenarios were assigned using the TCRdist pipeline. A later analysis defined each TCR beta chain by its CDR3 amino acid sequence plus V-gene family, and excluded reads lacking a unique V-gene family. In a later analysis, fewer than 650 highly shared, low-generation-probability nucleotide sequences were removed to address suspected cross-contamination and a sequencing artifact. A later analysis calculated a clonal expansion index for each public chain from normalized within-repertoire ranks of inferred template counts. In a later analysis, generation probabilities were computed with a VDJ recombination model fitted to out-of-frame rearrangements, and the resulting probabilities were checked against IGoR. In a later analysis, TCR-TCR, TCR-HLA and TCR-CMV co-occurrence was scored with hypergeometric tests, and a repertoire-size bias correction was applied to TCR pairs. To estimate false discovery rates, a later analysis permuted the HLA or CMV assignments 20 times. In a later analysis, co-occurring TCRs were grouped using DBSCAN, and TCRdist sequence similarity was added for clustering within HLA-allele-positive subsets. Repertoires with fewer than 30,000 or more than 120,000 public chains, plus five repertoires with anomalous nucleotide sharing, were excluded from co-occurrence clustering. TCRdb's version of the immuneACCESS table is confined to in-frame rearrangements and falls short of the full clone set. An unresolved V gene accounts for under half of the shortfall where checked; the remainder is of unknown origin. V, J and clone size were drawn from that table, and D and trimming were deduced from the DNA. The sample table shows approximately 190,000 clones, and 84% are seen once. Approximately 0.26% of the sample is held by the ten biggest clonotypes.

The cohort comprised fewer than 750 healthy bone marrow donors. Cohort members were all nominally healthy when sampled, although unrecorded immune exposures were likely present. The donor was CMV seronegative and was included in the group of 352 seronegative cohort members. A peripheral blood sample was collected from each donor, and TCR beta sequencing was performed on peripheral blood mononuclear cells. Genomic DNA was extracted from the blood cell samples with the Qiagen DNeasy Blood Extraction Kit. The sequence was collected from a boy aged 5-17 years in good health and CMV-seronegative. This chain joins TRBV19 to TRBJ2-3, with a tentative D gene TRBD2 over 6 matching bases. The sequencing input was PBMCs. The nucleotide sequence is TGTGCCAGTAGTCTCGTGGGGGAGGACCCAGATACGCAGTATTTT. This codes for CASSLVGEDPDTQYF.